One sample yielded the 8 T cell receptor beta chains listed below, sequenced in a study of T cell repertoires in cytomegalovirus infection (dated 2019 in TCRdb). The instrument given in TCRdb is Illumina HiSeq 1500. TCRdb cleaned the public reads at Q25 with fastp, built clones with MiXCR and kept in-frame beta chains. Each record represents a unique CDR3 protein, reported with the most common genes and DNA among its rows. In this sample the table shows over 100,000 distinct CDR3 sequences, 10% of which occur a single time. The ten largest clones add up to about 32% of the sample. Antigens for these TCRs are unknown. Material for sequencing was PBMCs, sequenced either directly or after in vitro stimulation (not recorded which). The source of these receptors is a human donor in good health (CMV status not recorded). Some clones in this sample may be carry-over from other donors' samples.

This clonotype was seen repeatedly, ten times or more. The chain has TRBV12-3 or TRBV12-4 and TRBJ1-5; D gene uncertain. Trimming took 3 bases from V and 4 from J, leaving 13 bases between them. CDR3 length: 15 residues. The CDR3 nucleotides are TGTGCCAGCAGTTTTAATCACAGTACTAATCAGCCCCAGCATTTT. This translates into CASSFNHSTNQPQHF.

The chain has TRBV12-3 or TRBV12-4 and TRBJ1-4; 9 nucleotides align to TRBD1. This CDR3 contains 12 residues. Trimming at V came to 10 bases and at J to 7 bases, leaving 4 bases not matched to a gene. CDR3: CATQGQGEKLFF. The CDR3 nucleotides read TGTGCCACCCAGGGACAGGGTGAAAAACTGTTTTTT.

V and J are TRBV5-6 and TRBJ1-2, with 7 bases aligning to TRBD1. There are 14 residues in the CDR3. Losses at the gene ends were 4 bases for V and 0 bases for J; bases not matched to a gene: 3. The germline gives CDR1 SGHDT, CDR2 YYEEEE. CDR3 nucleotides: TGTGCCAGCAGCGTGGGACAGTCTAACTATGGCTACACCTTC. This sequence encodes CASSVGQSNYGYTF.

At least ten counts were recorded for this clonotype. The V call is TRBV28, the J call TRBJ1-5, with D maybe TRBD1 (6 bases). Germline loops: CDR1 MDHEN, CDR2 SYDVKM. Trimming shortened V by 8 bases and J by 0 bases, and 14 bases separated the two germline ends. The CDR3 loop spans 15 amino acids. CDR3 protein: CASAQGWSSNQPQHF. The CDR3, as DNA: TGTGCCAGCGCCCAGGGGTGGAGTAGCAATCAGCCCCAGCATTTT. The variable domain in full, completed from reference TRBV28 and TRBJ1-5, reads DVKVTQSSRYLVKRTGEKVFLECVQDMDHENMFWYRQDPGLGLRLIYFSYDVKMKEKGDIPEGYSVSREKKERFSLILESASTNQTSMYLCASAQGWSSNQPQHFGDGTRLSIL.

This clonotype has ten or more counts. This rearrangement joins TRBV6-6 to TRBJ2-7; TRBD1 aligns across 9 bases. The V and J ends lost 6 bases and 6 bases, in that order; junction bases with no gene match: 6. This CDR3 spans 13 amino acids. CDR1 and CDR2 (germline): MNHNY, SVGAGI (reference sequence). Here the CDR3 reads CASRRDRDREQYV. The CDR3 DNA is TGTGCCAGCAGACGGGACAGGGACCGCGAGCAGTACGTC.

This clonotype was counted ten times or more. The chain has TRBV6-1 and TRBJ2-1; the match to TRBD1 covers 7 bases. V dropped 5 bases and J dropped 6; count of bases not matched to a gene: 4. CDR3 length: 13 amino acids. Germline assignment: CDR1 MNHNS and CDR2 SASEGT. This CDR3 reads CASSRRGPNEQFF. The CDR3 DNA follows: TGTGCCAGCAGTAGAAGGGGGCCCAATGAGCAGTTCTTC.

The table lists this clonotype with a few counts. The rearrangement links TRBV28 to TRBJ1-2; 9 positions agree with TRBD1. This CDR3 spans 15 amino acids. CDR1 is MDHEN and CDR2 is SYDVKM in the germline V gene. The junction had 9 bases not matched to a gene; V was cut back by 6 bases and J by 4 bases. CDR3 region: CASRLGQGNVYGYTF. CDR3 in DNA: TGTGCCAGCAGATTGGGACAGGGTAATGTCTATGGCTACACCTTC.

There are many counts of this clonotype. The chain carries TRBV7-2 and TRBJ2-1, with TRBD2 matching over 7 bases. V shed 4 bases, J shed 5 bases, and the junction held 5 bases outside the gene matches. The CDR3 has 14 amino acids. Per the germline V gene, CDR1 is SGHTA and CDR2 is FQGNSA. This CDR3 is CASSWTRLDNEQFF. CDR3 nucleotide sequence: TGTGCCAGCAGCTGGACTAGACTAGACAATGAGCAGTTCTTC. Filled out from reference TRBV7-2 and TRBJ2-1, the complete variable domain reads GAGVSQSPSNKVTEKGKDVELRCDPISGHTALYWYRQSLGQGLEFLIYFQGNSAPDKSGLPSDRFSAERTGGSVSTLTIQRTQQEDSAVYLCASSWTRLDNEQFFGPGTRLTVL.